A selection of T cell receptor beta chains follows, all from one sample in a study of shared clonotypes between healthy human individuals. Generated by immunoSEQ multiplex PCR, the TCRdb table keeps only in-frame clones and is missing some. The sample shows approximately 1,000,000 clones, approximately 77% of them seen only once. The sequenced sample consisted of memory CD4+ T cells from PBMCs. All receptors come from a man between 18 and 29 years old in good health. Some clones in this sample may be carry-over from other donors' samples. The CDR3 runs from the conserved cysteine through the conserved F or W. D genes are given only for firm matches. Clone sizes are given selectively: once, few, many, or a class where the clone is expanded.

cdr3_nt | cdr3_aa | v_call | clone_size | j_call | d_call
TGTGCCAGCAGCTTAATCTTCAGGGGCGGCTACGAGCAGTACTTC | CASSLIFRGGYEQYF | TRBV7-2 | once | TRBJ2-7 | -
TGTGCCAGCAGGACAGGGAGGATGACGAACACTGAAGCTTTCTTT | CASRTGRMTNTEAFF | TRBV7-9 | - | TRBJ1-1 | TRBD1
TGTGCCAGCAGTTTACAAGGGAGAGAAGCTTTCTTT | CASSLQGREAFF | TRBV28 | - | TRBJ1-1 | -
TGTGCCAGCAGCTTCACGGGGACCGCGGGAGGGTACTTC | CASSFTGTAGGYF | TRBV11-2 | - | TRBJ2-7 | TRBD2
TGTGCCAGCAGCGGGCAGGGGCGCGGTTTGGACGAGCAGTACTTC | CASSGQGRGLDEQYF | TRBV9 | - | TRBJ2-7 | -
TGCGCCAGCAGCTTGATGGGAGGCGGAGGAGAGACCCAGTACTTC | CASSLMGGGGETQYF | TRBV5-1 | - | TRBJ2-5 | -
TGTGCCAGCAGTGGCTTCAACGGACCGTTCAACACTGAAGCTTTCTTT | CASSGFNGPFNTEAFF | TRBV2 | - | TRBJ1-1 | -
TGTGCCAGCAGCTTGGCCGGCTCGGAGACCCAGTACTTC | CASSLAGSETQYF | TRBV5-5 | - | TRBJ2-5 | -
TGTGCCAGCAGTTTTCTCGATGAGCAGTTCTTC | CASSFLDEQFF | TRBV27 | - | TRBJ2-1 | -
TGTGCCAGCAGTTACGCGGGACAGACTAATGAAAAACTGTTTTTT | CASSYAGQTNEKLFF | TRBV6-6 | - | TRBJ1-4 | TRBD1
TGTGCCAGCAGTATTCTTACAGGGATTAGCACTGAAGCTTTCTTT | CASSILTGISTEAFF | TRBV6-7 | many | TRBJ1-1 | -
TGTGCCAGCAGTTTTAGTACTGGGAACTACGAGCAGTACTTC | CASSFSTGNYEQYF | TRBV6-5 | - | TRBJ2-7 | -
TGTGCCTGGAGTCCATCCTCCCTCGAAAATTTACACCGACAACCTTTCTTT | CAWSPSSLENLHRQPFF | TRBV30 | - | TRBJ1-1 | -
TGTGCCAGCAGCTCGTCTGGGGGGACTAGTGCCGCCGAGCAGTACTTC | CASSSSGGTSAAEQYF | TRBV7-6 | - | TRBJ2-7 | TRBD2
TGTGCCAGCAGCTTGCGGCTAGCAACTAGCACAGATACGCAGTATTTT | CASSLRLATSTDTQYF | TRBV5-6 | - | TRBJ2-3 | -
TGTGCCAGCAGGTCTACAGGGAAGTCTGGAAACACCATATATTTT | CASRSTGKSGNTIYF | TRBV7-9 | - | TRBJ1-3 | -
TGTGCCAGCAGCGTGGCAGGACTAGCGGGGAGCTACGAGCAGTACTTC | CASSVAGLAGSYEQYF | TRBV9 | once | TRBJ2-7 | TRBD2
TGCGCCAGCAGCTTCCCCGACAGGGGCGGGAACACTGAAGCTTTCTTT | CASSFPDRGGNTEAFF | TRBV5-1 | once | TRBJ1-1 | TRBD1
TGTGCCAGCAGTTATAGGGGAATGGCATATACGCAGTATTTT | CASSYRGMAYTQYF | TRBV6-6 | - | TRBJ2-3 | -
TGCGCCAGCAGCTCCCCTTCTCTCGCGAACAATGAGCAGTTCTTC | CASSSPSLANNEQFF | TRBV5-1 | - | TRBJ2-1 | -
TGTGCCAGCAGCCCCCACCGGCCGGGAGGTAGGAACGAGCAGTACTTC | CASSPHRPGGRNEQYF | TRBV9 | - | TRBJ2-7 | TRBD2
TGTGCCAGCAGTGAATGGGACAGAAATCAGCCCCAGCATTTT | CASSEWDRNQPQHF | TRBV2 | many | TRBJ1-5 | TRBD1
TGTGCCAGCAGTGAAGCGCTTCTGGGACTAGCGGAGGCGTCCTACAATGAGCAGTTCTTC | CASSEALLGLAEASYNEQFF | TRBV2 | - | TRBJ2-1 | TRBD2
TGTGCCAGCAGCTGGGACAGGGGCACAGATACGCAGTATTTT | CASSWDRGTDTQYF | TRBV5-8 | few | TRBJ2-3 | TRBD1
TGCGCCAGCAGGGTCTCTAGCAATCAGCCCCAGCATTTT | CASRVSSNQPQHF | TRBV5-1 | - | TRBJ1-5 | -
TGTGCCAGCACGTGGAACAGGAACACTGAAGCTTTCTTT | CASTWNRNTEAFF | TRBV2 | - | TRBJ1-1 | -
TGCGCCAGCAGCTTGGGGGGTAGTAACACCGGGGAGCTGTTTTTT | CASSLGGSNTGELFF | TRBV5-1 | - | TRBJ2-2 | -
TGTGCCAGCAGTTCGCCCCTCCCCGGTGGCAATCAGCCCCAGCATTTT | CASSSPLPGGNQPQHF | TRBV6-5 | - | TRBJ1-5 | -
TGCAGCGTCGGGAGCGAGCTCTACGAGCAGTACTTC | CSVGSELYEQYF | TRBV29-1 | few | TRBJ2-7 | -
TGTGCCAGCAGCTCGATAGGACCCACAGAGAGCTCCTACAATGAGCAGTTCTTC | CASSSIGPTESSYNEQFF | TRBV11-2 | - | TRBJ2-1 | -
TGTGCCAGCAGCCCGGACAGGGGGTTTGACGAGCAGTACTTC | CASSPDRGFDEQYF | TRBV7-2 | few | TRBJ2-7 | TRBD1
TGTGCCAGCAGCGTTTTGGGAACCGATGAAAAACTGTTTTTT | CASSVLGTDEKLFF | TRBV9 | few | TRBJ1-4 | -
TGTGCCAGCAGCTCTTATAAGGACGGCTCAAAACTGTTTTTT | CASSSYKDGSKLFF | TRBV7-2 | - | TRBJ1-4 | -
TGTGCCAGCTCACCACCGAGTCGGTCCGAGCAGTACTTC | CASSPPSRSEQYF | TRBV18 | - | TRBJ2-7 | -
TGCAGCGTTGAATCTTCCCTGCTCACAGATACGCAGTATTTT | CSVESSLLTDTQYF | TRBV29-1 | - | TRBJ2-3 | -
TGTGCCAGCAGTTTGGCAGGGTCCGCCGGGCAGCCCCAGCATTTT | CASSLAGSAGQPQHF | TRBV27 | - | TRBJ1-5 | -
TGTGCCAGCGGCCCAGAAATGAACACTGAAGCTTTCTTT | CASGPEMNTEAFF | TRBV2 | - | TRBJ1-1 | -
TGTGCCAGCAGCTTAGGACTAGCGGGAGGGCCCTCGGAGACCCAGTACTTC | CASSLGLAGGPSETQYF | TRBV7-2 | - | TRBJ2-5 | TRBD2
TGTGCCAGCAGCCGGGGGCCCCTCAACACTGAAGCTTTCTTT | CASSRGPLNTEAFF | TRBV7-3 | - | TRBJ1-1 | -
TGTGCCTGGAACCAGGGGAATGAAAAACTGTTTTTT | CAWNQGNEKLFF | TRBV30 | - | TRBJ1-4 | -
TGTGCCAGCAGCCCCTCAGGGGCCCTGAACACTGAAGCTTTCTTT | CASSPSGALNTEAFF | TRBV11-1 | - | TRBJ1-1 | -
TGTGCCAGCAGCCAAGTGTCTGGCCTAGCGGAATACAATGAGCAGTTCTTC | CASSQVSGLAEYNEQFF | TRBV4-2 | - | TRBJ2-1 | TRBD2
TGTGCCAGCAGCCGGGGACTAGCGGGAGGGATTGGCACCGGGGAGCTGTTTTTT | CASSRGLAGGIGTGELFF | TRBV4-2 | - | TRBJ2-2 | TRBD2
TGTGCCAGCAGGACCGACAGCCTCGGAAACACCACATATTTT | CASRTDSLGNTTYF | TRBV6-5 | - | TRBJ1-3 | -
TGCGCCAGCAGCCAAGCGCCTAGCGGGAGTGAGGATACGCAGTATTTT | CASSQAPSGSEDTQYF | TRBV4-3 | few | TRBJ2-3 | TRBD2
TGCAGCGTTGAAGATGGGTGGCCTGGTGAAAAACTGTTTTTT | CSVEDGWPGEKLFF | TRBV29-1 | - | TRBJ1-4 | -
TGTGCCAGCTCACCGACAGGGACTACCTACGAGCAGTACTTC | CASSPTGTTYEQYF | TRBV18 | - | TRBJ2-7 | -
TGTGCCTGGACGTGGGGTGGTGGGGCCAACGTCCTGACTTTC | CAWTWGGGANVLTF | TRBV30 | once | TRBJ2-6 | -